Listed here are 18 T cell receptor beta chains from one sample, sequenced in a study of vaccination and CD4 T cells after COVID-19. The Oncomine TCR Beta short-read assay was applied to DNA of cultured CD4+ T cells. TCRdb fed the PCR reads into MiXCR, producing one record per CDR3 protein. The sample gives tens of thousands of distinct CDR3 sequences, approximately 56% of which show up once; about 7.8% is in the top ten. Treatment meaning: roughly ten-day PBMC culture with coronavirus spike peptide pools or control peptides (ViraFEST assay). Their target antigens are unknown. The sequenced sample consisted of CD4+ T cells from blood, cultured in vitro. The receptors stem from a human donor who had recovered from COVID-19.

The chain employs TRBV2 and TRBJ1-2, with 8 bases lining up with TRBD1. This CDR3 contains 14 residues. The junction had 9 bases not matched to a gene; V was cut back by 4 bases and J by 8 bases. The germline gives CDR1 SNHLY, CDR2 FYNNEI. The chain's CDR3 is CASSGGQGGIGYTF. In DNA, the CDR3 is TGTGCCAGCAGTGGAGGACAGGGAGGTATAGGCTACACCTTC.

This chain joins TRBV24-1 and TRBJ2-5, with D tentatively TRBD1 (5 bases). Trimming removed 5 bases from V and 2 bases from J, with 14 bases in between. This CDR3 is 15 amino acids long. CDR1 and CDR2 (germline): KGHDR, SFDVKD. Written as DNA, the CDR3 is TGTGCCACCAGTGGGGGCAGGGATCCTCAAGAGACCCAGTACTTC. This translates into CATSGGRDPQETQYF.

This rearrangement joins TRBV7-9 to TRBJ1-3; D gene ambiguous. V lost 5 bases, J lost 2 bases, and 13 bases lay in between. This CDR3 is 15 amino acids long. Germline values: CDR1 SEHNR, CDR2 FQNEAQ (reference sequence). The CDR3 protein is CASSPTAVTGNTIYF. The CDR3 coding sequence is TGTGCCAGCAGCCCCACAGCAGTTACTGGAAACACCATATATTTT.

The chain joins TRBV7-6 to TRBJ2-7, with D possibly TRBD2 on 5 matching bases. The germline V gene encodes CDR1 SGHVS and CDR2 FNYEAQ. This CDR3 is 13 amino acids long. Trimming stripped 5 bases from V and 2 bases from J, with 10 bases between. CDR3 in DNA: TGTGCCAGCAGCGAGCGGAGTACCTACGAGCAGTACTTC. Protein: CASSERSTYEQYF.

This clonotype was picked up one time. The chain employs TRBV28 and TRBJ1-5; 7 bases agree with TRBD1. The CDR3 has 15 amino acids. CDR1 is MDHEN, CDR2 SYDVKM, per germline. V was pared by 3 bases and J by 3 bases, with 5 bases of the junction left unmatched. The CDR3 region has the DNA TGTGCCAGCAGTTTTAAGGGGGCCTACAATCAGCCCCAGCATTTT. Amino acids: CASSFKGAYNQPQHF.

The CDR3 spells CSATRELDQETQYF. CDR3 nucleotide sequence: TGCAGTGCAACCCGGGAGTTAGACCAAGAGACCCAGTACTTC. This chain links TRBV20-1 with TRBJ2-5, with a weak D call TRBD2 (6 bases). Germline V gene sequence: CDR1 DFQATT, CDR2 SNEGSKA (reference sequence). Trimming pared 6 bases from V and 0 bases from J, leaving 14 bases between. The CDR3 consists of 14 residues.

J is TRBJ1-1 and V is TRBV20-1; 7 nucleotides agree with TRBD1. CDR1 and CDR2 (germline): DFQATT, SNEGSKA (reference sequence). The CDR3 has 16 residues. Losses at the gene ends were 0 bases for V and 0 bases for J; bases not matched to a gene: 7. CDR3 protein: CSARDGAQGMNTEAFF. The CDR3 nucleotides are TGCAGTGCTAGAGATGGGGCACAGGGGATGAACACTGAAGCTTTCTTT.

The rearrangement links TRBV12-3 or TRBV12-4 to TRBJ1-2; possible D gene TRBD1, 6 bases. Trimming took 3 bases from V and 6 from J, leaving 14 bases between them. This CDR3 has 14 residues. The CDR3, as DNA: TGTGCCAGCAGTTTCGGGGGCAGGGTAAATGGCTACACCTTC. Amino acid sequence: CASSFGGRVNGYTF.

There are a few counts of this clonotype. The chain carries TRBV7-8 and TRBJ2-5; weak D call: TRBD1 (6 bases). The CDR3 loop spans 15 amino acids. The germline gives CDR1 SGHVS, CDR2 FQNEAQ. The germline V and J ends were trimmed by 1 base and 2 bases, with 11 bases remaining between them. In DNA form, the CDR3 reads TGTGCCAGCAGCTTAGGGTCTCAGGGGCAAGAGACCCAGTACTTC. Protein product: CASSLGSQGQETQYF.

This clonotype was detected once. The V and J genes are TRBV4-3 and TRBJ1-5; D gene uncertain. The V end was cut by 4 bases, the J end by 2 bases, with 12 bases between. The CDR3 contains 15 residues. Germline V CDR1 and CDR2: LGHNA, YSLEER. The CDR3 DNA follows: TGCGCCAGCAGCCCCGGACCCGGCCGCAATCAGCCCCAGCATTTT. Protein product: CASSPGPGRNQPQHF.

This clonotype was recorded a few times. V is TRBV7-9 and J is TRBJ1-4; D is unclear. The CDR3 loop spans 11 amino acids. The V gene's germline CDR1 is SEHNR and CDR2 FQNEAQ (reference sequence). Trimming took 2 bases from V and 8 from J, leaving 3 bases between them. As DNA, the CDR3 is TGTGCCAGCAGCTTACGCGAAAAACTGTTTTTT. This translates into CASSLREKLFF.

This chain joins TRBV2 and TRBJ1-1; D is possibly TRBD1 (6 bases). V lost 6 bases and J lost 7, with 12 bases in between. The CDR3 sequence is 12 residues long. Per germline, CDR1 SNHLY and CDR2 FYNNEI. For the CDR3, the DNA is TGTGCCAGCAGAACCGGGACAAGTGAAGCTTTCTTT. Translated, it gives CASRTGTSEAFF. Drawing the rest from reference TRBV2 and TRBJ1-1, the complete variable domain is EPEVTQTPSHQVTQMGQEVILRCVPISNHLYFYWYRQILGQKVEFLVSFYNNEISEKSEIFDDQFSVERPDGSNFTLKIRSTKLEDSAMYFCASRTGTSEAFFGQGTRLTVV.

Notes on this clonotype: An end of the junction differs from the germline gene, which may be a read error. CDR3 amino acids: CASSHAGTFLNTGELFF. The CDR3 DNA follows: TGCGCCAGCAGCCATGCCGGGACTTTCTTAAACACCGGGGAGCTGTTTTTT. The rearrangement joins TRBV7-9 to TRBJ2-2; a possible D gene is TRBD2 (6 bases). CDR3 size: 17 residues. The germline CDR1 and CDR2 sequences are SEHNR and FQNEAQ (reference sequence).

This clonotype has just a few counts. V is TRBV15 and J is TRBJ1-3, with 8 nucleotides matching TRBD1. This CDR3 has 16 residues. Germline V gene data show CDR1 as LNHNV and CDR2 as YYDKDF (reference sequence). With V trimmed by 1 base and J by 2 bases, 4 bases remained unmatched. For the CDR3, the DNA is TGTGCCACCAGCAGAGGACAGGGGACGGCTGGAAACACCATATATTTT. Its protein product is CATSRGQGTAGNTIYF. Together with reference TRBV15 and TRBJ1-3, the CDR3 gives the full variable domain: DAMVIQNPRYQVTQFGKPVTLSCSQTLNHNVMYWYQQKSSQAPKLLFHYYDKDFNNEADTPDNFQSRRPNTSFCFLDIRSPGLGDTAMYLCATSRGQGTAGNTIYFGEGSWLTVV.

The chain combines TRBV20-1 with TRBJ1-2; the D is unclear. Germline CDR1 and CDR2: DFQATT and SNEGSKA (reference sequence). V shed 3 bases and J shed 6 bases, with 14 bases lying between them. The CDR3 totals 13 residues. For the CDR3, the DNA is TGCAGTGCTAGGTATACAGTTACTAATGGCTACACCTTC. It yields the protein CSARYTVTNGYTF.

The chain recombines TRBV6-2 or TRBV6-3 with TRBJ1-5; 7 bases are shared with TRBD1. The CDR3 length is 12 residues. Germline assignment: CDR1 MNHEY and CDR2 SVGEGT. V was pared by 5 bases and J by 6 bases, with 1 base of the junction left unmatched. CDR3 nucleotide sequence: TGTGCCAGCAGTGACAGGGTTCAGCCCCAGCATTTT. Its translation: CASSDRVQPQHF.

In nucleotides, the CDR3 is TGTGCCAGCAGCTTACGCAGGGGGGAAGGCTACACCTTC. Translated, it gives CASSLRRGEGYTF. The chain uses TRBV7-2 and TRBJ1-2; 7 positions agree with TRBD1. CDR3 length equals 13 residues. Germline values: CDR1 SGHTA, CDR2 FQGNSA. Trimming cost V 2 bases and J 8 bases; bases outside gene matches: 5. Drawing the rest from reference TRBV7-2 and TRBJ1-2, the complete variable domain is GAGVSQSPSNKVTEKGKDVELRCDPISGHTALYWYRQSLGQGLEFLIYFQGNSAPDKSGLPSDRFSAERTGGSVSTLTIQRTQQEDSAVYLCASSLRRGEGYTFGSGTRLTVV.

The genes are TRBV7-2 and TRBJ2-7, with 11 bases aligning to TRBD2. In germline, CDR1 is SGHTA, CDR2 FQGNSA. Germline trimming cut 5 bases from V and 5 bases from J; bases unmatched to any gene: 8. The CDR3 runs to 15 residues. The CDR3 spells CASSTGLAGINEQYF. For the CDR3, the DNA is TGTGCCAGCAGCACAGGACTAGCGGGTATCAACGAGCAGTACTTC.